This passage covers 27 T cell receptor beta chains from one sample sequenced in a study of cytomegalovirus exposure and HLA in healthy donors. 13 Jbeta primers and 60 Vbeta primers were used for the PCR. The table came from immunoSEQ multiplex PCR; TCRdb's copy has only in-frame clones and leaves some out. The profile shows 70,000 or so clones, approximately 80% of them singletons. The sequencing input was PBMCs. All receptors come from a man in his late teens or twenties in good health and CMV-seropositive.

This chain uses TRBV7-3 with TRBJ2-5; D unresolved. Trimming shortened V by 2 bases and J by 0 bases, and 4 bases separated the two germline ends. The germline CDR1 and CDR2 sequences are SGHTA and FQGTGA. The CDR3 has 13 amino acids. The chain's CDR3 is CASSLSNQETQYF. CDR3 DNA: TGTGCCAGCAGCTTATCAAACCAAGAGACCCAGTACTTC.

V gene TRBV5-4 combines with J gene TRBJ1-1; 10 bases align to TRBD1. Per germline, CDR1 SGHNT and CDR2 YYREEE (reference sequence). With 4 bases clipped from V and 5 bases from J, the junction kept 8 bases outside the gene matches. The CDR3 has 15 residues. The CDR3 here is CASSTWTGGGTEAFF. The CDR3 DNA reads TGTGCCAGCAGCACCTGGACAGGGGGGGGGACTGAAGCTTTCTTT. Full variable domain (outside the CDR3, taken from reference TRBV5-4 and TRBJ1-1): ETGVTQSPTHLIKTRGQQVTLRCSSQSGHNTVSWYQQALGQGPQFIFQYYREEENGRGNFPPRFSGLQFPNYSSELNVNALELDDSALYLCASSTWTGGGTEAFFGQGTRLTVV.

V and J are TRBV5-6 and TRBJ1-2; no definite D call. CDR1 is SGHDT and CDR2 is YYEEEE in the germline V gene. This CDR3 contains 13 residues. V was pared by 3 bases and J by 2 bases, with 8 bases between. The CDR3 sequence is CASSSTSNYGYTF. Here the CDR3 DNA reads TGTGCCAGCAGCTCGACATCCAACTATGGCTACACCTTC.

The chain recombines TRBV30 with TRBJ1-5; tentatively, D is TRBD1 (6 bases). The germline V and J ends were trimmed by 2 bases and 0 bases, with 11 bases remaining between them. CDR1 and CDR2 (germline): GTSNPN, SVGIG (reference sequence). The CDR3 extends over 15 amino acids. The CDR3 here is CAWSLGQSSNQPQHF. The CDR3 bases are TGTGCCTGGAGTCTCGGACAGTCTAGCAATCAGCCCCAGCATTTT.

In its sample, this clone was seen a few times. V and J are TRBV19 and TRBJ1-6; perhaps TRBD1 as D (6 bases). Germline V gives CDR1 LNHDA, CDR2 SQIVND (reference sequence). The CDR3 extends over 14 amino acids. Deletions cut 6 bases from V and 8 bases from J, with 14 bases between. The CDR3 spells CASRPMTGDSPLHF. CDR3 coding DNA: TGTGCCAGTAGGCCCATGACAGGAGATTCACCCCTCCACTTT. The entire variable domain, with the rest obtained from reference TRBV19 and TRBJ1-6, is as follows: DGGITQSPKYLFRKEGQNVTLSCEQNLNHDAMYWYRQDPGQGLRLIYYSQIVNDFQKGDIAEGYSVSREKKESFPLTVTSAQKNPTAFYLCASRPMTGDSPLHFGNGTRLTVT.

V is TRBV4-1 and J is TRBJ2-5; D not resolved. The CDR3 length is 14 residues. Germline-derived CDR1 and CDR2 are MGHRA and YSYEKL. The V gene lost 4 bases and the J gene lost 2 bases, with 11 bases spanning the gap. Here the CDR3 reads CASSRLHPQETQYF. CDR3 in DNA: TGCGCCAGCAGCCGGTTACACCCGCAAGAGACCCAGTACTTC.

Details on this clone: One end of the junction is discordant with germline, which a read error may explain. V and J are TRBV10-3 and TRBJ2-4, with 7 bases lining up with TRBD1. The germline CDR1 and CDR2 sequences are ENHRY and SYGVKD. The CDR3 totals 13 residues. The CDR3 DNA follows: TGTGCCATCAGTGAGTCGAGGGACAGCCTCCCTATTTTC. This gives the protein CAISESRDSLPIF.

CDR3 region: CASSLVGRNTGELFF. The CDR3 DNA is TGTGCCAGCAGCTTGGTGGGCAGAAACACCGGGGAGCTGTTTTTT. The rearrangement joins TRBV5-4 to TRBJ2-2; D gene ambiguous. CDR3 length equals 15 residues. Germline CDR1 SGHNT, CDR2 YYREEE (reference sequence). V was pared by 0 bases and J by 2 bases, with 8 bases between.

The V gene is TRBV29-1, the J gene TRBJ2-5; no firm D call. The CDR3 runs to 11 residues. Germline assignment: CDR1 SQVTM and CDR2 ANQGSEA. Trimming stripped 3 bases from V and 0 bases from J, with 2 bases between. CDR3 bases: TGCAGCGTTGACGACCAAGAGACCCAGTACTTC. Protein sequence: CSVDDQETQYF. The full variable domain, with the rest looked up from reference TRBV29-1 and TRBJ2-5, is SAVISQKPSRDICQRGTSLTIQCQVDSQVTMMFWYRQQPGQSLTLIATANQGSEATYESGFVIDKFPISRPNLTFSTLTVSNMSPEDSSIYLCSVDDQETQYFGPGTRLLVL.

The gene calls are TRBV30 and TRBJ1-5; D remains ambiguous. The CDR3 has 14 amino acids. Trimming removed 7 bases at V and 0 bases at J, with 13 bases between. Germline CDR1 reads GTSNPN; CDR2 reads SVGIG (reference sequence). The CDR3 coding sequence is TGTGCCTCCGCGTCGGGGTATAGCAATCAGCCCCAGCATTTT. Translated: CASASGYSNQPQHF. Drawing the rest from reference TRBV30 and TRBJ1-5, the complete variable domain is SQTIHQWPATLVQPVGSPLSLECTVEGTSNPNLYWYRQAAGRGLQLLFYSVGIGQISSEVPQNLSASRPQDRQFILSSKKLLLSDSGFYLCASASGYSNQPQHFGDGTRLSIL.

The V call is TRBV28, the J call TRBJ1-2, with D possibly matching TRBD1 (5 bases). V was cut by 6 bases and J by 5 bases, with 19 bases left in between. This CDR3 spans 15 amino acids. The germline V gene has CDR1 MDHEN and CDR2 SYDVKM. CDR3 protein: CASSPHDSPLYGYTF. In DNA, the CDR3 is TGTGCCAGCAGCCCCCATGACAGTCCCCTTTATGGCTACACCTTC.

This chain uses TRBV2 with TRBJ2-1; the match to TRBD2 covers 7 bases. The CDR3 spans 13 residues. Germline V lookup: CDR1 SNHLY, CDR2 FYNNEI. Unmatched junction bases numbered 0, after V lost 7 bases and J lost 0 bases. CDR3 region: CASTSGSYNEQFF. CDR3 nucleotides: TGTGCCAGCACTAGCGGCTCCTACAATGAGCAGTTCTTC.

This clone was recorded only once. The chain recombines TRBV29-1 with TRBJ1-2, with TRBD1 as a possible D gene (5 bases). Germline CDR1 reads SQVTM; CDR2 reads ANQGSEA. Trimming left V 7 bases short and J 6 bases short, with 18 bases between. This CDR3 has 13 amino acids. CDR3 bases: TGCAGCGCACCGAAAGGGGAGGCAAATGGCTACACCTTC. Residues: CSAPKGEANGYTF.

V gene TRBV29-1 combines with J gene TRBJ1-2; no reliable D call. V lost 4 bases, J lost 0 bases, and 9 bases lay in between. From germline, CDR1 is SQVTM and CDR2 ANQGSEA. The length of the CDR3 is 13 residues. The DNA for the CDR3 is TGCAGCGTTGTACAGCTAACTAACTATGGCTACACCTTC. Translation gives CSVVQLTNYGYTF.

The V call is TRBV5-6, the J call TRBJ2-5; unclear D gene. Trimming took 0 bases from V and 4 from J, leaving 4 bases between them. CDR1 is SGHDT and CDR2 is YYEEEE in the germline V gene. CDR3 size: 12 residues. Written as DNA, the CDR3 is TGTGCCAGCAGCTTGGCCGGAGAGACCCAGTACTTC. This encodes CASSLAGETQYF.

The J gene is TRBJ1-2, the V gene TRBV6-1; 7 bases are shared with TRBD1. The CDR3 totals 14 residues. Per the germline V gene, CDR1 is MNHNS and CDR2 is SASEGT. V gave up 6 bases and J gave up 3 bases; unmatched junction bases: 7. This chain's CDR3 is CASRETGTDYGYTF. CDR3 bases: TGTGCCAGCAGAGAAACCGGGACAGACTATGGCTACACCTTC.

The rearrangement uses TRBV9 and TRBJ2-7; 10 nucleotides match TRBD1. The CDR3 has 15 residues. The V gene's germline CDR1 is SGDLS and CDR2 YYNGEE. The V gene end was trimmed by 4 bases and the J gene end by 5 bases; junction bases not matched to a gene: 9. The CDR3 region is CASSMGGQGSHEQYF. CDR3 coding DNA: TGTGCCAGCAGCATGGGGGGACAGGGGTCCCACGAGCAGTACTTC.

The chain links TRBV4-1 to TRBJ2-5, with 12 positions matching TRBD1. There are 16 residues in the CDR3. CDR1 is MGHRA, CDR2 YSYEKL, per germline. Unmatched junction bases numbered 5, after V lost 1 base and J lost 5 bases. The CDR3 nucleotides are TGCGCCAGCAGCCAAGTGGGGACAGGGGGCCGGGAGACCCAGTACTTC. Its translation is CASSQVGTGGRETQYF.

The V gene is TRBV29-1, the J gene TRBJ2-7, with 7 bases that match TRBD1. The CDR3 extends over 13 amino acids. V lost 6 bases, J lost 3 bases, and 8 bases stayed unmatched. Germline CDR1 reads SQVTM; CDR2 reads ANQGSEA. The CDR3 spells CSVTGTEGYEQYF. CDR3 nucleotides: TGCAGCGTGACCGGGACAGAGGGCTACGAGCAGTACTTC.

This rearrangement joins TRBV2 to TRBJ1-1; the D gene is possibly TRBD1 (5 bases). Trimming removed 6 bases at V and 4 bases at J, with 15 bases between. This CDR3 is built from 14 residues. Per germline, CDR1 SNHLY and CDR2 FYNNEI. The CDR3 loop reads CASRAGGEITEAFF. The DNA for the CDR3 is TGTGCCAGCAGGGCTGGGGGGGAGATCACTGAAGCTTTCTTT.

The chain couples TRBV6-1 to TRBJ1-1, with unresolved D. CDR1 is MNHNS and CDR2 is SASEGT in the germline V gene. V shed 2 bases and J shed 0 bases, with 7 bases lying between them. CDR3 length: 14 amino acids. The CDR3 loop reads CASSEISMNTEAFF. For the CDR3, the DNA is TGTGCCAGCAGTGAAATCAGTATGAACACTGAAGCTTTCTTT.

This clone showed up just a few times. The chain has TRBV27 and TRBJ2-3; tentative D call: TRBD1 (5 bases). Germline V gene sequence: CDR1 MNHEY, CDR2 SMNVEV (reference sequence). V dropped 4 bases and J dropped 4 bases, with 9 bases sitting between them. The CDR3 covers 13 residues. This chain's CDR3 is CASSSQGSDTQYF. The CDR3 region has the DNA TGTGCCAGCAGTTCTCAGGGTTCAGATACGCAGTATTTT.

The chain joins TRBV28 to TRBJ1-1, with D perhaps matching TRBD1 (5 bases). The CDR3 has 10 residues. The V end lost 7 bases, the J end lost 6 bases, and 6 bases lay between the germline ends. Germline V CDR1 and CDR2: MDHEN, SYDVKM. The CDR3 reads CASTGAEAFF. The CDR3 region has the DNA TGTGCCAGCACGGGGGCTGAAGCTTTCTTT.

This chain connects TRBV15 to TRBJ2-7; 8 bases map to TRBD1. Germline CDR1 is LNHNV and CDR2 is YYDKDF (reference sequence). The CDR3 covers 14 residues. V was pared by 7 bases and J by 5 bases, with 10 bases of the junction left unmatched. CDR3 sequence (DNA): TGTGCCACCAAAATCGGACAGGGACGGAACGAGCAGTACTTC. It specifies CATKIGQGRNEQYF.

The gene calls are TRBV9 and TRBJ2-6; D gene ambiguous. The germline CDR1 and CDR2 sequences are SGDLS and YYNGEE. The CDR3 is made up of 15 amino acids. With 4 bases removed from V and 2 bases from J, the gap between germline ends came to 10 bases. CDR3 loop: CASSLFTAGANVLTF. Written as DNA, the CDR3 is TGTGCCAGCAGCCTCTTTACGGCTGGGGCCAACGTCCTGACTTTC.

V is TRBV5-1 and J is TRBJ2-7; 10 nucleotides align to TRBD1. The CDR3 totals 14 residues. V gave up 6 bases and J gave up 5 bases; unmatched junction bases: 8. Germline CDR1 and CDR2: SGHRS and YFSETQ. CDR3 sequence (DNA): TGCGCCAGCACCCTGGGGACAGGGGAAAACGAGCAGTACTTC. Translation gives CASTLGTGENEQYF.

The chain is built from TRBV4-2 and TRBJ2-7, with 9 positions matching TRBD1. The CDR3 covers 18 residues. V dropped 4 bases and J dropped 0; count of bases not matched to a gene: 13. Germline-derived CDR1 and CDR2 are LGHNA and YNFKEQ. The CDR3 DNA reads as TGTGCCAGCAGCCTCGCTAGACCCCGGGACAGGGACTCCTACGAGCAGTACTTC. It yields the protein CASSLARPRDRDSYEQYF.